Shown below are 28 T cell receptor beta chains from a single sample sequenced in a study of CD8 T cells in Susac syndrome. About 0.45 to 1 ug RNA was reverse transcribed with random hexamers. TCRdb used MiXCR to reprocess the immunoSEQ multiplex PCR reads, holding one entry per CDR3 protein. This repertoire shows under 200,000 distinct CDR3 sequences, about 96% found once; its top ten account for around 0.12%. The sample taken for sequencing was CD4+ T cells from PBMCs. The receptor set was obtained from a human donor with Susac syndrome.

This sequence joins TRBV11-1 and TRBJ2-7; 11 bases align to TRBD2. V was pared by 8 bases and J by 2 bases, with 8 bases of the junction left unmatched. Germline V gene sequence: CDR1 SGHAT, CDR2 FQDESV (reference sequence). This CDR3 is built from 15 residues. CDR3 coding DNA: TGTGCCAGCGGGCCGGGGACTAGCGGCCCCTACGAGCAGTACTTC. The encoded protein is CASGPGTSGPYEQYF.

The chain is built from TRBV3-1 and TRBJ2-3, with TRBD2 identical over 8 bases. CDR1 and CDR2 (germline): LGHDT, YNNKEL (reference sequence). With V trimmed by 4 bases and J by 6 bases, 6 bases remained unmatched. The CDR3 is 14 residues long. The CDR3 sequence is CASSPRTSLDTQYF. CDR3 bases: TGTGCCAGCAGCCCCCGGACTAGCCTTGATACGCAGTATTTT.

The V gene is TRBV29-1, the J gene TRBJ1-1; weak D call: TRBD1 (5 bases). V dropped 6 bases and J dropped 1 base, with 18 bases sitting between them. This CDR3 is 15 amino acids long. The V gene's germline CDR1 is SQVTM and CDR2 ANQGSEA. CDR3 DNA: TGCAGCGTCCAGGGTTTTGGGTTGGGGAACACTGAAGCTTTCTTT. Its protein product is CSVQGFGLGNTEAFF.

The V call is TRBV6-5, the J call TRBJ1-2; 8 bases match TRBD1. Germline assignment: CDR1 MNHEY and CDR2 SVGAGI. The trim removed 10 bases at V and 7 bases at J, leaving 11 bases unmatched. This CDR3 region has 13 residues. The CDR3 reads CAIGSGGGGGYTF. The CDR3 DNA reads as TGTGCCATCGGCTCAGGGGGCGGCGGTGGCTACACCTTC.

This chain connects TRBV7-6 to TRBJ1-1; perhaps TRBD1 as D (6 bases). The CDR3 contains 13 residues. The germline V and J ends were trimmed by 10 bases and 0 bases, with 12 bases remaining between them. Looked up from germline, CDR1 is SGHVS and CDR2 is FNYEAQ. The CDR3 DNA sequence: TGTGCCACCGCAGGGACAATGAACACTGAAGCTTTCTTT. Protein: CATAGTMNTEAFF.

CDR3 DNA sequence: TGCAGCGTTGCCGGGGGGCGCACAGATACGCAGTATTTT. It codes for CSVAGGRTDTQYF. The chain employs TRBV29-1 and TRBJ2-3; the D gene is possibly TRBD2 (7 bases). The germline V gene encodes CDR1 SQVTM and CDR2 ANQGSEA. Trimming left V 4 bases short and J 1 base short, with 9 bases between. The CDR3 is 13 amino acids.

This chain links TRBV9 with TRBJ1-3, with a possible D match to TRBD1 (5 bases). The CDR3 length is 16 residues. The germline V and J ends were trimmed by 4 bases and 1 base, with 15 bases remaining between them. Germline V gene sequence: CDR1 SGDLS, CDR2 YYNGEE. CDR3 DNA sequence: TGTGCCAGCAGCACCCGACCGACAGCATCTGGAAACACCATATATTTT. Translation gives CASSTRPTASGNTIYF.

The CDR3 spells CASSYGLAGGPNTQYF. The CDR3 nucleotides are TGTGCCAGCAGTTATGGACTAGCGGGAGGGCCCAATACGCAGTATTTT. J is TRBJ2-3 and V is TRBV6-5; 15 bases fit TRBD2. This CDR3 is built from 16 residues. The V segment lost 3 bases and the J segment 7 bases; nucleotides outside the gene matches: 5. Germline lookup yields CDR1 MNHEY and CDR2 SVGAGI.

In this sample, this clonotype turned up once. The chain joins TRBV29-1 to TRBJ2-1; D not certain. Trimming stripped 4 bases from V and 0 bases from J, with 10 bases between. CDR3 length equals 14 residues. Germline values: CDR1 SQVTM, CDR2 ANQGSEA. The CDR3 DNA sequence: TGCAGCGTTGTTTCCGGGTACTCCTACAATGAGCAGTTCTTC. Amino acids: CSVVSGYSYNEQFF.

The chain employs TRBV10-3 and TRBJ2-1; 12 bases are shared with TRBD2. The CDR3 runs 17 residues. Germline assignment: CDR1 ENHRY and CDR2 SYGVKD. Trimming cost V 4 bases and J 9 bases; bases outside gene matches: 13. The CDR3 loop reads CAISAERLAGGYAEQFF. Written as DNA, the CDR3 is TGTGCCATCAGTGCGGAGCGGCTAGCGGGAGGGTACGCTGAGCAGTTCTTC.

The chain carries TRBV11-2 and TRBJ2-7, with TRBD2 matching over 8 bases. With 5 bases clipped from V and 0 bases from J, the junction kept 6 bases outside the gene matches. CDR1 and CDR2 from the germline V gene are SGHAT and FQNNGV. This CDR3 region has 15 residues. CDR3 loop: CASSREGGTSYEQYF. CDR3 nucleotide sequence: TGTGCCAGCAGCCGGGAGGGGGGAACCTCCTACGAGCAGTACTTC.

This clonotype was observed once. The rearrangement uses TRBV28 and TRBJ2-3; D is uncertain. The CDR3 length is 12 residues. Trimming removed 2 bases at V and 14 bases at J, with 14 bases between. Germline V gene sequence: CDR1 MDHEN, CDR2 SYDVKM. CDR3 protein: CASSLRFASPYF. Written as DNA, the CDR3 is TGTGCCAGCAGTTTACGGTTTGCTAGTCCGTATTTT. The variable domain in full, completed from reference TRBV28 and TRBJ2-3, reads DVKVTQSSRYLVKRTGEKVFLECVQDMDHENMFWYRQDPGLGLRLIYFSYDVKMKEKGDIPEGYSVSREKKERFSLILESASTNQTSMYLCASSLRFASPYFGPGTRLTVL.

The chain has TRBV5-4 and TRBJ2-3; D might be TRBD1 (5 bases). V was cut by 3 bases and J by 4 bases, with 9 bases left in between. The CDR3 length is 13 residues. Germline-derived CDR1 and CDR2 are SGHNT and YYREEE (reference sequence). CDR3 sequence (DNA): TGTGCCAGCAGCTCCCAGGGTTCAGATACGCAGTATTTT. This gives the protein CASSSQGSDTQYF.

The chain joins TRBV28 to TRBJ2-7; 7 nucleotides match TRBD1. Looked up from germline, CDR1 is MDHEN and CDR2 is SYDVKM. This CDR3 comprises 12 residues. J gave up 9 bases and V 5 bases, and 7 bases lay outside the gene matches. The CDR3 bases are TGTGCCAGCAGTCCGGACAGGATGGCGCAGTACTTC. This gives the protein CASSPDRMAQYF.

The genes are TRBV5-1 and TRBJ2-4; D unclear. V dropped 5 bases and J dropped 7 bases, with 19 bases sitting between them. This CDR3 region has 15 residues. CDR1 and CDR2 from the germline V gene are SGHRS and YFSETQ. The CDR3 spells CASRGNPSLSNIQYF. For the CDR3, the DNA is TGCGCCAGCAGGGGCAACCCGAGCCTATCTAACATTCAGTACTTC.

Written as DNA, the CDR3 is TGCGCCAGCAGCCAAGGTTTCACCTACAATGAGCAGTTCTTC. It translates to CASSQGFTYNEQFF. This chain links TRBV4-3 with TRBJ2-1, with D hard to call. The CDR3 consists of 14 residues. V shed 1 base and J shed 2 bases, with 6 bases lying between them. Germline-derived CDR1 and CDR2 are LGHNA and YSLEER.

The V and J genes are TRBV7-2 and TRBJ2-3, with 7 nucleotides matching TRBD1. The CDR3 extends over 16 amino acids. Per the germline V gene, CDR1 is SGHTA and CDR2 is FQGNSA. J gave up 1 base and V 5 bases, and 9 bases lay outside the gene matches. CDR3 sequence reads: CASSMDRSGGTDTQYF. The CDR3 coding sequence is TGTGCCAGCAGCATGGACAGGTCTGGAGGCACAGATACGCAGTATTTT.

The count of this clonotype is one. The chain couples TRBV20-1 to TRBJ2-1; tentatively, D is TRBD2 (5 bases). The CDR3 covers 15 residues. Trimming left V 6 bases short and J 9 bases short, with 24 bases between. Germline CDR1 reads DFQATT; CDR2 reads SNEGSKA (reference sequence). The CDR3 spells CSASQTRTGRPEQFF. Written as DNA, the CDR3 is TGCAGTGCCAGCCAGACCCGGACTGGACGCCCTGAGCAGTTCTTC.

V and J are TRBV27 and TRBJ1-2; 10 nucleotides match TRBD1. The CDR3 totals 14 residues. The V segment lost 5 bases and the J segment 8 bases; nucleotides outside the gene matches: 8. Germline V gene sequence: CDR1 MNHEY, CDR2 SMNVEV (reference sequence). The CDR3 sequence is CASSRDRGLNGYTF. The CDR3 bases are TGTGCCAGCAGTCGGGACAGGGGATTGAACGGCTACACCTTC.

The chain couples TRBV5-4 to TRBJ2-1; maybe TRBD1 (6 bases). Trimming took 4 bases from V and 5 from J, leaving 13 bases between them. CDR3 length: 14 amino acids. Germline V lookup: CDR1 SGHNT, CDR2 YYREEE (reference sequence). In nucleotides, the CDR3 is TGTGCCAGCAGCCGGGCGTCAGGGGACAATGAGCAGTTCTTC. Its translation: CASSRASGDNEQFF.

The chain couples TRBV18 to TRBJ2-7, with 7 bases that match TRBD1. The germline CDR1 and CDR2 sequences are KGHSH and LQKENI. Trimming cost V 3 bases and J 5 bases; bases outside gene matches: 4. This CDR3 is built from 13 residues. The CDR3 reads CASSPAGGNEQYV. For the CDR3, the DNA is TGTGCCAGCTCACCGGCAGGGGGAAACGAGCAGTACGTC.

The chain carries TRBV24-1 and TRBJ2-7, with 7 bases lining up with TRBD1. Germline CDR1 reads KGHDR; CDR2 reads SFDVKD. Trimming at V came to 3 bases and at J to 5 bases, leaving 12 bases not matched to a gene. The CDR3 has 16 residues. The CDR3 DNA reads TGTGCCACCAGTGATCCCTCTAGGGGGCTAGTCCACGAGCAGTACTTC. Translation gives CATSDPSRGLVHEQYF.

This clonotype was observed a single time. The chain has TRBV2 and TRBJ2-1; TRBD2 matches at 8 bases. The V gene end was trimmed by 6 bases and the J gene end by 9 bases; junction bases not matched to a gene: 10. CDR1 is SNHLY and CDR2 is FYNNEI in the germline V gene. CDR3 length: 14 residues. The CDR3, as DNA: TGTGCCAGCAGGTCCGGGACTAGTTCGACTGAGCAGTTCTTC. Translating it yields CASRSGTSSTEQFF.

There are a few counts of this clonotype. V usage is TRBV18 and J usage is TRBJ2-6; a weak D match, TRBD1 (6 bases). Germline CDR1 and CDR2: KGHSH and LQKENI. V lost 5 bases and J lost 2, with 10 bases in between. This CDR3 region has 15 residues. The CDR3 region is CASSLTGAGANVLTF. As DNA, the CDR3 is TGTGCCAGCTCATTGACAGGAGCTGGGGCCAACGTCCTGACTTTC.

This clonotype was detected once. J is TRBJ2-7 and V is TRBV29-1; the match to TRBD1 covers 10 bases. CDR1 SQVTM and CDR2 ANQGSEA come from the germline V gene. The CDR3 length is 15 residues. V shed 6 bases and J 5 bases; nucleotides not matched to a gene: 13. The CDR3 DNA reads as TGCAGCGTCGCTTCCCGGGACAGGGGAGAGGACGAGCAGTACGTC. Its translation is CSVASRDRGEDEQYV.

V gene TRBV4-3 combines with J gene TRBJ2-1, with 9 bases fitting TRBD2. V lost 6 bases and J lost 7; bases outside the gene matches: 10. The CDR3 is 15 residues long. CDR1 is LGHNA, CDR2 YSLEER, per germline. CDR3 protein: CASRDLAGASNEQFF. Written as DNA, the CDR3 is TGCGCCAGCAGGGACTTAGCGGGGGCGAGTAATGAGCAGTTCTTC.

The chain employs TRBV7-9 and TRBJ2-7; no clear D gene. CDR1 SEHNR and CDR2 FQNEAQ come from the germline V gene (reference sequence). The germline V and J ends were trimmed by 1 base and 7 bases, with 11 bases remaining between them. The CDR3 sequence is 13 residues long. The CDR3 here is CASSLGSDSEQYV. CDR3 sequence (DNA): TGTGCCAGCAGCTTAGGCTCCGATTCTGAGCAGTACGTC.

The chain joins TRBV7-2 to TRBJ1-2, with 7 positions matching TRBD1. The CDR3 has 16 residues. Trimming cost V 3 bases and J 8 bases; bases outside gene matches: 15. Germline V CDR1 and CDR2: SGHTA, FQGNSA. The DNA for the CDR3 is TGTGCCAGCAGCTTGGCCCCGGGACAGCCCCAGGGAGGCTACACCTTC. Protein: CASSLAPGQPQGGYTF.